The 28 T cell receptor beta chains below come from one sample, sequenced in a study of control samples from healthy donors and cancer patients. Method: immunoSEQ multiplex PCR; TCRdb's copy keeps in-frame clones and lacks some. The sample lists 98,000 or so clones; around three quarters were seen once. The sequenced material came from blood. The receptors here all came from a woman under 40 in good health.

The chain links TRBV19 to TRBJ1-5; 9 bases map to TRBD1. J was trimmed by 6 bases and V by 5 bases; bases with no gene match: 11. Germline V gene lookup returns CDR1 LNHDA and CDR2 SQIVND (reference sequence). The CDR3 covers 16 residues. CDR3 sequence reads: CASSLSSGTGRQPQHF. The CDR3 DNA follows: TGTGCCAGTAGTCTCTCATCCGGGACAGGGCGTCAGCCCCAGCATTTT. Looking up the rest from reference TRBV19 and TRBJ1-5 gives the full variable domain: DGGITQSPKYLFRKEGQNVTLSCEQNLNHDAMYWYRQDPGQGLRLIYYSQIVNDFQKGDIAEGYSVSREKKESFPLTVTSAQKNPTAFYLCASSLSSGTGRQPQHFGDGTRLSIL.

The V gene is TRBV6-4, the J gene TRBJ2-1, with TRBD1 matching 7 bases. Looked up from germline, CDR1 is MRHNA and CDR2 is SNTAGT. CDR3 length: 15 residues. With V trimmed by 5 bases and J by 5 bases, 9 bases remained unmatched. Written as DNA, the CDR3 is TGTGCCAGCAGTCTAGAAGGGGGCGGAAACAATGAGCAGTTCTTC. This translates into CASSLEGGGNNEQFF.

This rearrangement joins TRBV5-1 to TRBJ2-7, with TRBD2 identical over 9 bases. J gave up 5 bases and V 1 base, and 7 bases lay outside the gene matches. The CDR3 has 15 residues. Germline CDR1 and CDR2: SGHRS and YFSETQ. DNA for the CDR3: TGCGCCAGCAGCTTGCGCGGGGGGGCCCCCAACGAGCAGTACTTC. Its protein product is CASSLRGGAPNEQYF.

This chain uses TRBV9 with TRBJ1-3; D ambiguous. The CDR3 extends over 15 amino acids. V dropped 4 bases and J dropped 4 bases, with 15 bases sitting between them. Germline CDR1 reads SGDLS; CDR2 reads YYNGEE. The CDR3 DNA reads TGTGCCAGCAGCCCCCGGAGAGGGCAGGGAAACACCATATATTTT. This translates into CASSPRRGQGNTIYF.

The chain employs TRBV3-1 (or the pseudogene TRBV3-2) and TRBJ2-3, with D uncertain. Germline V gene sequence: CDR1 LGHDT, CDR2 YNNKEL (reference sequence). Trimming cost V 0 bases and J 3 bases, with 10 bases left between them. The CDR3 runs 15 residues. CDR3 in DNA: TGTGCCAGCAGCCAAGATCCGGAGTGGACAGATACGCAGTATTTT. Protein sequence: CASSQDPEWTDTQYF.

The gene calls are TRBV7-8 and TRBJ1-3; a weak D match, TRBD1 (6 bases). Germline lookup yields CDR1 SGHVS and CDR2 FQNEAQ. The CDR3 covers 14 residues. Trimming took off 9 bases at V and 4 bases at J, with 16 bases between the two ends. The DNA of the CDR3 is TGTGCCAGTCTTTCGGGGGGCTCCGGAAACACCATATATTTT. Translated, it gives CASLSGGSGNTIYF.

This clone was found once. The chain joins TRBV25-1 to TRBJ1-6; tentative D call: TRBD1 (6 bases). CDR3 length: 12 amino acids. Trimming removed 10 bases from V and 7 bases from J, with 11 bases in between. Germline-derived CDR1 and CDR2 are MGHDK and SYGVNS. This CDR3 is CATTGNNSPLHF. The CDR3 DNA is TGTGCCACCACAGGGAACAATTCACCCCTCCACTTT.

The chain links TRBV14 to TRBJ2-7; perhaps TRBD1 as D (6 bases). The V and J ends lost 1 base and 7 bases respectively, with 20 bases between them. In germline, CDR1 is SGHDN, CDR2 FVKESK. The CDR3 consists of 16 residues. In nucleotides, the CDR3 is TGTGCCAGCAGCCAAGTCTATGGCACAGGGCCCTGGGAGCAGTACTTC. This codes for CASSQVYGTGPWEQYF.

The J gene is TRBJ2-1, the V gene TRBV5-1; 10 bases align to TRBD1. This CDR3 contains 14 residues. Germline V gene lookup returns CDR1 SGHRS and CDR2 YFSETQ. The V and J ends lost 5 bases and 8 bases, in that order; junction bases with no gene match: 7. Written as DNA, the CDR3 is TGCGCCAGCAGTAGGGACAGGGGTTTCGATGAGCAGTTCTTC. As protein: CASSRDRGFDEQFF.

The rearrangement links TRBV9 to TRBJ1-2; maybe TRBD1 (5 bases). The V gene's germline CDR1 is SGDLS and CDR2 YYNGEE. V lost 3 bases to trimming and J lost 5 bases, with 14 bases between them. The CDR3 extends over 14 amino acids. CDR3 region: CASSAGTGPYGYTF. The CDR3 nucleotides read TGTGCCAGCAGCGCCGGGACGGGACCTTATGGCTACACCTTC.

The sample holds a few counts of this clone. The CDR3 sequence is CASSLITGHNQPQHF. For the CDR3, the DNA is TGTGCCAGCAGTCTAATCACGGGGCACAATCAGCCCCAGCATTTT. The V call is TRBV6-2 or TRBV6-3, the J call TRBJ1-5; D might be TRBD1 (5 bases). The germline CDR1 and CDR2 sequences are MNHEY and SVGEGT. The CDR3 has 15 residues. V gave up 5 bases and J gave up 3 bases, with 14 bases separating them.

This clone was found many times. The V gene is TRBV4-1, the J gene TRBJ2-1; D uncertain. There are 16 residues in the CDR3. The V end lost 1 base, the J end lost 0 bases, and 10 bases lay between the germline ends. In germline, CDR1 is MGHRA, CDR2 YSYEKL. The CDR3 region is CASSQVDIISYNEQFF. DNA of the CDR3: TGCGCCAGCAGCCAAGTAGACATAATCTCCTACAATGAGCAGTTCTTC.

The rearrangement joins TRBV9 to TRBJ2-5, with TRBD2 identical over 9 bases. This CDR3 is built from 15 residues. Germline-derived CDR1 and CDR2 are SGDLS and YYNGEE. With 4 bases clipped from V and 4 bases from J, the junction kept 8 bases outside the gene matches. DNA of the CDR3: TGTGCCAGCAGCAACCGTCCTAGCGGGACAGAGACCCAGTACTTC. Amino acid sequence: CASSNRPSGTETQYF.

The V gene is TRBV30, the J gene TRBJ2-1; 9 nucleotides align to TRBD1. J lost 2 bases, V lost 6 bases, and 2 bases had no gene match. The germline gives CDR1 GTSNPN, CDR2 SVGIG (reference sequence). CDR3 length equals 13 residues. CDR3: CACTGGPYNEQFF. As DNA, the CDR3 is TGTGCCTGCACAGGGGGCCCCTACAATGAGCAGTTCTTC. The full variable domain, in which reference TRBV30 and TRBJ2-1 provide the parts outside the CDR3, is SQTIHQWPATLVQPVGSPLSLECTVEGTSNPNLYWYRQAAGRGLQLLFYSVGIGQISSEVPQNLSASRPQDRQFILSSKKLLLSDSGFYLCACTGGPYNEQFFGPGTRLTVL.

The chain combines TRBV29-1 with TRBJ1-2; D remains ambiguous. The CDR3 is made up of 11 amino acids. Germline values: CDR1 SQVTM, CDR2 ANQGSEA. Between the trimmed V and J ends, which lost 4 bases and 6 bases, there was a span of 9 bases. The DNA for the CDR3 is TGCAGCGTTGGCTCTCCGGATGGCTACACCTTC. Translated: CSVGSPDGYTF.

The gene calls are TRBV5-1 and TRBJ1-1; D call uncertain. This CDR3 is built from 11 residues. Trimming shortened V by 2 bases and J by 5 bases, and 4 bases separated the two germline ends. The V gene's germline CDR1 is SGHRS and CDR2 YFSETQ. DNA for the CDR3: TGCGCCAGCAGCTTATCGACTGAAGCTTTCTTT. This encodes CASSLSTEAFF.

This chain connects TRBV18 to TRBJ2-6; the D call may be TRBD1 or TRBD2 (5 bases each). CDR1 and CDR2 (germline): KGHSH, LQKENI. The CDR3 length is 17 residues. V was clipped by 3 bases and J by 0 bases, with 12 bases between them. The CDR3 spells CASSPSQGVSGANVLTF. For the CDR3, the DNA is TGTGCCAGCTCACCGTCCCAGGGAGTCTCTGGGGCCAACGTCCTGACTTTC. The full variable domain, in which reference TRBV18 and TRBJ2-6 provide the parts outside the CDR3, is NAGVMQNPRHLVRRRGQEARLRCSPMKGHSHVYWYRQLPEEGLKFMVYLQKENIIDESGMPKERFSAEFPKEGPSILRIQQVVRGDSAAYFCASSPSQGVSGANVLTFGAGSRLTVL.

The chain recombines TRBV5-5 with TRBJ2-7, with a possible D match to TRBD1 (5 bases). CDR1 is SGHKS, CDR2 YYEKEE, per germline (reference sequence). Trimming shortened V by 2 bases and J by 2 bases, and 11 bases separated the two germline ends. The CDR3 is 14 residues long. CDR3 nucleotide sequence: TGTGCCAGCAGCTTAATTCAGGGCCCCTACGAGCAGTACTTC. Translating it yields CASSLIQGPYEQYF.

This chain joins TRBV27 and TRBJ1-2; D ambiguous. V lost 5 bases and J lost 2, with 9 bases in between. CDR1 MNHEY and CDR2 SMNVEV come from the germline V gene (reference sequence). The CDR3 contains 13 residues. The CDR3 nucleotides read TGTGCCAGCAGTCCTCAGGTCAACTATGGCTACACCTTC. It is translated as CASSPQVNYGYTF.

The chain is built from TRBV10-3 and TRBJ1-1; D gene uncertain. Looked up from germline, CDR1 is ENHRY and CDR2 is SYGVKD. The CDR3 is 12 amino acids. The V and J ends lost 6 bases and 6 bases respectively, with 11 bases between them. In DNA, the CDR3 is TGTGCCATCAGACCTTACGACGCTGAAGCTTTCTTT. Translating it yields CAIRPYDAEAFF.

V gene TRBV18 combines with J gene TRBJ1-1, with 7 nucleotides matching TRBD1. V was clipped by 3 bases and J by 7 bases; unmatched bases: 5. Looked up from germline, CDR1 is KGHSH and CDR2 is LQKENI. The CDR3 extends over 13 amino acids. The CDR3 bases are TGTGCCAGCTCACCCGGACAGGCGGGTGAAGCTTTCTTT. This translates into CASSPGQAGEAFF.

Notes on this clone: Other DNA sequences from this sample encode an identical CDR3 as well. The chain combines TRBV6-2 or TRBV6-3 with TRBJ1-5, with 8 bases aligning to TRBD1. After removal of 3 bases from V and 5 bases from J, the junction contained 6 bases not matched to a gene. This CDR3 has 15 residues. Germline V lookup: CDR1 MNHEY, CDR2 SVGEGT. The CDR3 sequence is CASSYWQGADQPQHF. The CDR3 coding sequence is TGTGCCAGCAGTTATTGGCAGGGGGCTGATCAGCCCCAGCATTTT.

The V and J genes are TRBV9 and TRBJ1-2, with 9 bases aligning to TRBD1. The CDR3 runs 16 residues. V gave up 2 bases and J gave up 7 bases; unmatched junction bases: 12. Germline CDR1 and CDR2: SGDLS and YYNGEE. CDR3 nucleotides: TGTGCCAGCAGCGTGCAGGGACAGGGTGGTATGGGTGGCTACACCTTC. Protein product: CASSVQGQGGMGGYTF.

The V and J genes are TRBV9 and TRBJ2-5, with TRBD1 matching 7 bases. The J call may not be correct, given that the DNA end is closer to TRBJ2-7. The CDR3 is 14 residues long. Germline V gene sequence: CDR1 SGDLS, CDR2 YYNGEE. The CDR3 sequence: CASSVGQAHYEQYF. Here the CDR3 DNA reads TGTGCCAGCAGCGTCGGACAGGCCCACTACGAGCAGTACTTC.

The chain carries TRBV13 and TRBJ2-1, with 10 bases fitting TRBD1. There are 15 residues in the CDR3. Germline trimming cut 0 bases from V and 8 bases from J; bases unmatched to any gene: 4. CDR1 and CDR2 from the germline V gene are PRHDT and FYEKMQ (reference sequence). In DNA, the CDR3 is TGTGCCAGCAGCTTAGGGACAGGGGGCTGGGATGAGCAGTTCTTC. It specifies CASSLGTGGWDEQFF.

The V gene is TRBV7-3, the J gene TRBJ2-1; D is unclear. V lost 0 bases, J lost 8 bases, and 11 bases lay in between. CDR1 is SGHTA and CDR2 is FQGTGA in the germline V gene. This CDR3 is built from 14 residues. CDR3 protein: CASSLTLGLDEQFF. The CDR3 DNA is TGTGCCAGCAGCTTAACGCTAGGGCTGGATGAGCAGTTCTTC.

The rearrangement uses TRBV6-2 or TRBV6-3 and TRBJ1-6; D is uncertain. This CDR3 is 13 amino acids long. From germline, CDR1 is MNHEY and CDR2 SVGEGT. Between the trimmed V and J ends, which lost 3 bases and 10 bases, there was a span of 10 bases. CDR3 nucleotides: TGTGCCAGCAGTTATTCGTTGGAGTCACCCCTCCACTTT. This sequence encodes CASSYSLESPLHF.

DNA for the CDR3: TGTGCCATCAGTGAGTCGGGGGTCGAGCAGTACTTC. As protein: CAISESGVEQYF. This rearrangement joins TRBV10-3 to TRBJ2-7, with D possibly being TRBD1 or TRBD2 (5 bases each). The CDR3 sequence is 12 residues long. Germline lookup yields CDR1 ENHRY and CDR2 SYGVKD. Trimming removed 0 bases at V and 6 bases at J, with 6 bases between.